Shown below are 24 T cell receptor beta chains from a single sample sequenced in a study of regulatory T cells in long-lasting Graves disease. TCR beta libraries were built with iRepertoire HTBI primers and Arm-PCR of CDR3 regions. TCRdb re-analysed the multiplex PCR reads in MiXCR, keeping a single row per CDR3 protein. Found here are 530,000 or so distinct CDR3 sequences, 15% to 20% of them singletons; the top ten hold around 12%. This sample's time point: newly diagnosed GD, antithyroid drugs for less than 3 months. PBMCs provided the RNA from which the TCR library was made. The sample was also reused in another study, on T cells in Graves' hyperthyroidism and ophthalmopathy.

The sample was peripheral blood mononuclear cells (PBMCs), taken at new diagnosis, from a patient treated with antithyroid drugs. The receptors were gathered from a man younger than 30 with Graves disease.

This chain connects TRBV19 to TRBJ2-1; 7 bases match TRBD2. CDR1 is LNHDA, CDR2 SQIVND, per germline (reference sequence). The V and J ends lost 3 bases and 9 bases, in that order; junction bases with no gene match: 11. The length of the CDR3 is 15 residues. The CDR3 DNA reads TGTGCCAGTAGTATGGTAGGACTAGAGAGAGCTGAGCAGTTCTTC. It is translated as CASSMVGLERAEQFF. The full variable domain, completed using reference TRBV19 and TRBJ2-1, is DGGITQSPKYLFRKEGQNVTLSCEQNLNHDAMYWYRQDPGQGLRLIYYSQIVNDFQKGDIAEGYSVSREKKESFPLTVTSAQKNPTAFYLCASSMVGLERAEQFFGPGTRLTVL.

The chain carries TRBV5-6 and TRBJ1-2; the D is unclear. V was clipped by 0 bases and J by 1 base, with 10 bases between them. The V gene's germline CDR1 is SGHDT and CDR2 YYEEEE. The CDR3 length is 15 residues. CDR3 residues: CASSLVVTDNYGYTF. CDR3 sequence (DNA): TGTGCCAGCAGCTTGGTAGTTACCGATAACTATGGCTACACCTTC.

The J gene is TRBJ2-7, the V gene TRBV4-2, with D maybe TRBD2 (5 bases). From germline, CDR1 is LGHNA and CDR2 YNFKEQ. CDR3 length equals 15 residues. V dropped 0 bases and J dropped 6 bases, with 15 bases sitting between them. CDR3 in DNA: TGTGCCAGCAGCCAAGATCGGCAGCGGCCCATCGAGCAGTACTTC. Protein product: CASSQDRQRPIEQYF.

This clonotype has just a few counts. This chain connects TRBV27 to TRBJ2-7; maybe TRBD1 (6 bases). The CDR3 is made up of 15 amino acids. CDR1 and CDR2 (germline): MNHEY, SMNVEV (reference sequence). Trimming removed 5 bases from V and 1 base from J, with 15 bases in between. CDR3 coding DNA: TGTGCCAGCAGTAAACAGGGTATAGGGTCCTACGAGCAGTACTTC. Translated: CASSKQGIGSYEQYF.

This clonotype has at least ten counts. V is TRBV18 and J is TRBJ2-7; D assignment may be TRBD1 or TRBD2 (6 bases each). CDR1 is KGHSH, CDR2 LQKENI, per germline. V was pared by 2 bases and J by 1 base, with 18 bases between. This CDR3 has 17 amino acids. CDR3: CASSPEGGRLGSYEQYF. CDR3 DNA: TGTGCCAGCTCACCAGAGGGGGGCAGGCTGGGATCCTACGAGCAGTACTTC.

This clonotype showed up many times. The chain carries TRBV7-9 and TRBJ2-1, with D maybe TRBD2 (6 bases). This CDR3 comprises 14 residues. Trimming took off 3 bases at V and 5 bases at J, with 11 bases between the two ends. CDR1 and CDR2 (germline): SEHNR, FQNEAQ (reference sequence). The DNA of the CDR3 is TGTGCCAGCAGCTTCCCGACGGGGGACAATGAGCAGTTCTTC. Translation: CASSFPTGDNEQFF.

This clonotype was recorded many times. V and J are TRBV5-1 and TRBJ2-3, with D possibly being TRBD1 or TRBD2 (6 bases each). The CDR3 consists of 18 residues. Germline assignment: CDR1 SGHRS and CDR2 YFSETQ. The V end was cut by 1 base, the J end by 0 bases, with 18 bases between. CDR3 sequence (DNA): TGCGCCAGCAGCTTGTCGGGGAGGAGGGGGACTAGCACAGATACGCAGTATTTT. It yields the protein CASSLSGRRGTSTDTQYF.

This clonotype was seen a few times. V gene TRBV5-1 combines with J gene TRBJ2-7; D perhaps matches TRBD2 (6 bases). V lost 2 bases and J lost 2, with 11 bases in between. The germline CDR1 and CDR2 sequences are SGHRS and YFSETQ. This CDR3 is built from 14 residues. CDR3 DNA sequence: TGCGCCAGCAGCTTAGTAGCGGCGACCTACGAGCAGTACTTC. This encodes CASSLVAATYEQYF.

The count of this clonotype is one. The J gene is TRBJ1-2, the V gene TRBV5-1; TRBD1 is a possible D gene (6 bases). CDR3 length: 16 amino acids. The V gene lost 0 bases and the J gene lost 6 bases, with 18 bases spanning the gap. The germline V gene has CDR1 SGHRS and CDR2 YFSETQ. CDR3 coding DNA: TGCGCCAGCAGCTTGGAAGGGGGACGGGTTATTCATGGCTACACCTTC. It translates to CASSLEGGRVIHGYTF.

V and J are TRBV20-1 and TRBJ2-4; D gene uncertain. The V and J ends lost 0 bases and 0 bases respectively, with 15 bases between them. The CDR3 covers 17 residues. CDR1 is DFQATT, CDR2 SNEGSKA, per germline (reference sequence). The CDR3, as DNA: TGCAGTGCTAGAGAGACTCCCGCTAAGATAGCCAAAAACATTCAGTACTTC. This sequence encodes CSARETPAKIAKNIQYF.

This clonotype was picked up a small number of times. The chain combines TRBV5-1 with TRBJ2-6, with D perhaps matching TRBD1 (5 bases). The CDR3 is 14 amino acids. V lost 7 bases and J lost 0, with 8 bases in between. Germline V gene data show CDR1 as SGHRS and CDR2 as YFSETQ. In nucleotides, the CDR3 is TGCGCCAGCGGAGACAGCTCTGGGGCCAACGTCCTGACTTTC. This encodes CASGDSSGANVLTF.

This clonotype was seen repeatedly, ten times or more. This sequence joins TRBV5-1 and TRBJ2-1, with D perhaps matching TRBD1 (5 bases). V was clipped by 4 bases and J by 4 bases, with 9 bases between them. This CDR3 is 13 amino acids long. CDR1 is SGHRS, CDR2 YFSETQ, per germline. The CDR3 DNA follows: TGCGCCAGCAGCCCGCAGGGTTACAATGAGCAGTTCTTC. Protein product: CASSPQGYNEQFF.

This clonotype appeared many times. V gene TRBV11-2 combines with J gene TRBJ2-3; 8 nucleotides agree with TRBD2. CDR3 size: 15 residues. Germline CDR1 SGHAT, CDR2 FQNNGV. With V trimmed by 0 bases and J by 5 bases, 4 bases remained unmatched. The CDR3 coding sequence is TGTGCCAGCAGCTTAGACGGGAGGGCCGGAGATACGCAGTATTTT. It codes for CASSLDGRAGDTQYF.

The chain carries TRBV19 and TRBJ2-1; 8 positions match TRBD1. The junction had 13 bases not matched to a gene; V was cut back by 7 bases and J by 8 bases. From germline, CDR1 is LNHDA and CDR2 SQIVND (reference sequence). The CDR3 contains 15 residues. CDR3 in amino acids: CASKTGGALLDEQFF. CDR3 nucleotide sequence: TGTGCCAGTAAAACAGGGGGTGCCTTACTGGATGAGCAGTTCTTC.

The gene calls are TRBV18 and TRBJ2-7, with 7 bases that match TRBD1. The junction had 7 bases not matched to a gene; V was cut back by 6 bases and J by 2 bases. Looked up from germline, CDR1 is KGHSH and CDR2 is LQKENI. The CDR3 totals 14 residues. The CDR3 region is CASSPVGTAYEQYF. CDR3 in DNA: TGTGCCAGCTCTCCGGTCGGGACAGCCTACGAGCAGTACTTC.

There are many counts of this clonotype. V and J are TRBV27 and TRBJ1-1; no clear D gene. The germline V gene encodes CDR1 MNHEY and CDR2 SMNVEV (reference sequence). Trimming left V 7 bases short and J 3 bases short, with 15 bases between. The CDR3 runs 14 residues. In nucleotides, the CDR3 is TGTGCCAGCACGTCACTCCTGGGATACACTGAAGCTTTCTTT. It encodes CASTSLLGYTEAFF.

In this sample, this clonotype turned up many times. The chain carries TRBV12-3 or TRBV12-4 and TRBJ2-3; D remains ambiguous. V was trimmed by 3 bases and J by 5 bases, leaving 12 bases between them. This CDR3 contains 14 residues. The CDR3 bases are TGTGCCAGCAGTTTTGAGGCCATGGGAGATACGCAGTATTTT. Translation: CASSFEAMGDTQYF.

The gene calls are TRBV20-1 and TRBJ2-5, with D perhaps TRBD2 (7 bases). Germline V gene sequence: CDR1 DFQATT, CDR2 SNEGSKA (reference sequence). This CDR3 region has 13 residues. V was cut by 6 bases and J by 3 bases, with 14 bases left in between. The CDR3 loop reads CSARGGIKETQYF. CDR3 nucleotides: TGCAGTGCGAGGGGGGGGATCAAAGAGACCCAGTACTTC.

This clonotype occurred many times. The rearrangement joins TRBV2 to TRBJ1-1; 7 bases align to TRBD1. The CDR3 length is 13 residues. Germline V lookup: CDR1 SNHLY, CDR2 FYNNEI. The junction had 7 bases not matched to a gene; V was cut back by 6 bases and J by 6 bases. The CDR3 sequence: CASRDDRVAEAFF. In DNA, the CDR3 is TGTGCCAGCAGAGACGACAGGGTGGCTGAAGCTTTCTTT.

This clonotype was seen many times. The rearrangement joins TRBV7-3 to TRBJ2-2; no clear D gene. The CDR3 covers 14 residues. Trimming took off 2 bases at V and 1 base at J, with 5 bases between the two ends. CDR1 is SGHTA and CDR2 is FQGTGA in the germline V gene. For the CDR3, the DNA is TGTGCCAGCAGCTTAGACTTGAACACCGGGGAGCTGTTTTTT. Protein: CASSLDLNTGELFF.

This clonotype has ten or more counts. Germline and junction disagree at one end, which may indicate a read error. The rearrangement joins TRBV5-1 to TRBJ2-3, with D perhaps TRBD1 or TRBD2 (6 bases each). Germline CDR1 and CDR2: SGHRS and YFSETQ. The CDR3 covers 16 residues. The DNA of the CDR3 is TGTGCCAGCAGCTTAGAGGGGGGCGTCCGCACAGATACGCAGTATTTT. This gives the protein CASSLEGGVRTDTQYF.

The chain joins TRBV3-1 to TRBJ1-4; D uncertain. Trimming left V 7 bases short and J 5 bases short, with 17 bases between. The CDR3 covers 15 residues. Looked up from germline, CDR1 is LGHDT and CDR2 is YNNKEL (reference sequence). The CDR3 loop reads CASTPATTVNEKLFF. In DNA form, the CDR3 reads TGTGCCAGCACCCCCGCCACGACCGTCAATGAAAAACTGTTTTTT.

Comments on this clonotype: A single base separates this from a much larger clone, so it may be a read error. The rearrangement uses TRBV11-2 and TRBJ2-2, with 12 bases lining up with TRBD2. CDR3 length: 16 residues. Germline V CDR1 and CDR2: SGHAT, FQNNGV. The CDR3 bases are TGTGCCGGCAGCCCGGGACTAGCGGGGAACACCGGGGAGCTGTTTTTT. Protein product: CAGSPGLAGNTGELFF.

This clonotype was counted between two and nine times. This chain connects TRBV7-9 to TRBJ2-7, with D perhaps being TRBD1 or TRBD2 (5 bases each). V was cut by 2 bases and J by 2 bases, with 16 bases left in between. Germline lookup yields CDR1 SEHNR and CDR2 FQNEAQ (reference sequence). The CDR3 totals 16 residues. The CDR3 loop is CASSLTYGTDTYEQYF. CDR3 bases: TGTGCCAGCAGCTTAACTTACGGGACCGATACCTACGAGCAGTACTTC.